The 8 T cell receptor beta chains given below trace back to one sample, sequenced in a study of prognosis after radiotherapy for stage I lung cancer. Two-round multiplex PCR on genomic DNA was the method by which TCR beta CDR3 was amplified. Amplification during the initial PCR round employed primers specific to each TRBV and TRBJ gene. TCRdb reprocessed the multiplex PCR reads via MiXCR and lists one record per CDR3 protein. The repertoire holds nearly 20,000 distinct CDR3 sequences, with roughly 30% as singletons. This specimen was PBMCs, taken before or after stereotactic body radiation therapy (not recorded which). Receptor source: a donor at least 50 years old with non-small cell lung cancer.

This clonotype was picked up many times. The chain is built from TRBV20-1 and TRBJ1-5, with TRBD1 as a possible D gene (6 bases). V was trimmed by 1 base and J by 0 bases, leaving 10 bases between them. Per germline, CDR1 DFQATT and CDR2 SNEGSKA (reference sequence). The CDR3 loop spans 15 amino acids. In DNA form, the CDR3 reads TGCAGTGCTAGAGCCGGGACAAATAGCAATCAGCCCCAGCATTTT. This encodes CSARAGTNSNQPQHF.

This clonotype was detected many times. The gene calls are TRBV7-2 and TRBJ2-7, with 7 positions matching TRBD1. CDR1 is SGHTA and CDR2 is FQGNSA in the germline V gene. The CDR3 spans 13 residues. V lost 6 bases to trimming and J lost 2 bases; unmatched junction nucleotides: 4. CDR3 protein: CASRKTGTYEQYF. The CDR3 nucleotides read TGTGCCAGCAGGAAGACAGGGACCTACGAGCAGTACTTC.

In this sample, this clonotype turned up many times. V is TRBV6-5 and J is TRBJ2-7, with D unclear. Trimming took 0 bases from V and 1 from J, leaving 13 bases between them. Germline loops: CDR1 MNHEY, CDR2 SVGAGI. This CDR3 spans 16 amino acids. CDR3: CASSYSSRRGSYEQYF. CDR3 in DNA: TGTGCCAGCAGTTACTCGAGTAGGAGAGGTTCCTACGAGCAGTACTTC.

In its sample, this clonotype was seen once. A far bigger clonotype differs at one base, so this is likely a read error. The chain links TRBV7-9 to TRBJ2-1; D is unclear. The V gene lost 5 bases and the J gene lost 0 bases, with 11 bases spanning the gap. The CDR3 runs to 15 residues. Germline V CDR1 and CDR2: SEHNR, FQNEAQ (reference sequence). CDR3 residues: CASSIAALSYNEQFF. DNA for the CDR3: TGTGCCAGCAGCATTGCGGCGCTCTCCTACAATGAGCAGTTCTTC.

This clonotype was observed at least ten times. This chain connects TRBV2 to TRBJ2-3; D is unresolved. Trimming removed 7 bases at V and 0 bases at J, with 5 bases between. The length of the CDR3 is 12 residues. CDR1 is SNHLY and CDR2 is FYNNEI in the germline V gene. CDR3 in amino acids: CASTRSTDTQYF. Here the CDR3 DNA reads TGTGCCAGCACAAGAAGCACAGATACGCAGTATTTT.

V usage is TRBV20-1 and J usage is TRBJ2-2, with 9 bases fitting TRBD1. V was clipped by 0 bases and J by 10 bases; unmatched bases: 15. Germline CDR1 and CDR2: DFQATT and SNEGSKA (reference sequence). CDR3 length equals 17 residues. CDR3 region: CSAREGGQGFDTLELFF. CDR3 nucleotide sequence: TGCAGTGCTAGAGAGGGGGGACAGGGATTCGACACCTTGGAGCTGTTTTTT.

This clonotype showed up many times. The CDR3 DNA is TGCGCCAGCAGCCCCCGGGCTAGCGGGACCCTCGAGCAGTACTTC. Residues: CASSPRASGTLEQYF. V usage is TRBV5-1 and J usage is TRBJ2-7; 9 nucleotides line up with TRBD2. V was clipped by 4 bases and J by 6 bases; unmatched bases: 11. Germline V lookup: CDR1 SGHRS, CDR2 YFSETQ. There are 15 residues in the CDR3.

This clonotype was observed at least ten times. The CDR3 protein is CSASLRGSSYGYTF. DNA of the CDR3: TGCAGTGCTAGTCTCCGGGGGAGTTCCTATGGCTACACCTTC. The V and J genes are TRBV20-1 and TRBJ1-2; possibly TRBD1 for D (5 bases). This CDR3 spans 14 amino acids. Germline lookup yields CDR1 DFQATT and CDR2 SNEGSKA (reference sequence). Deletions cut 3 bases from V and 4 bases from J, with 15 bases between.